This T cell receptor beta chain was recorded in a study of blood T cell repertoires in COVID-19. Study background: There were acute and convalescent COVID-19 samples, and they came from the United States, Italy and Spain. The cDNA or gDNA used as material had been derived from T cells, B-cell-depleted T cells, or PBMCs.

The CDR3 has 15 amino acids. In germline, CDR1 is SGHRS, CDR2 YFSETQ. The V gene lost 0 bases and the J gene lost 1 base, with 7 bases spanning the gap. The table came from immunoSEQ multiplex PCR; TCRdb's copy has only in-frame clones and leaves some out. The sample includes 110,000 or so clones, more than 75% of them seen just once. This chain uses TRBV5-1 with TRBJ2-2; D is uncertain. Sequenced sample: peripheral blood. The sequence was collected from a man in his forties with acute or convalescent COVID-19. In nucleotides, the CDR3 is TGCGCCAGCAGCTTGGCCGCAGGGAACACCGGGGAGCTGTTTTTT. It yields the protein CASSLAAGNTGELFF.